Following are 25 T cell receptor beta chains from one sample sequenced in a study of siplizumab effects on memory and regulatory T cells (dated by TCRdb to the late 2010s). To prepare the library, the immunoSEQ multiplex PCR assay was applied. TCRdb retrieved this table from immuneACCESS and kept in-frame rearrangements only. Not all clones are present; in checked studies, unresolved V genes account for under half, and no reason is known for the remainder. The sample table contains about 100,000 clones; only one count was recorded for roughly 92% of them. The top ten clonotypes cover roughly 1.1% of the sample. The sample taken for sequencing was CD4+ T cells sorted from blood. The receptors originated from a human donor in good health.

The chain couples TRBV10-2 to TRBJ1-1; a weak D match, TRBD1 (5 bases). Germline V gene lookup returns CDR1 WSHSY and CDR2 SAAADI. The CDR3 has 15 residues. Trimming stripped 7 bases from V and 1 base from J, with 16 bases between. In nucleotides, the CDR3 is TGCGCCAGCAAACCAACTATTCAGGGGAACACTGAAGCTTTCTTT. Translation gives CASKPTIQGNTEAFF.

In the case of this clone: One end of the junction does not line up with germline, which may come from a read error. The CDR3 DNA sequence: TGTGCCAGTAGTGCACACCAGGGAGAGGTCTCCTTT. This translates into CASSAHQGEVSF. V is TRBV19 and J is TRBJ1-1, with a possible D match to TRBD1 (5 bases). The CDR3 runs to 12 residues. Looked up from germline, CDR1 is LNHDA and CDR2 is SQIVND (reference sequence).

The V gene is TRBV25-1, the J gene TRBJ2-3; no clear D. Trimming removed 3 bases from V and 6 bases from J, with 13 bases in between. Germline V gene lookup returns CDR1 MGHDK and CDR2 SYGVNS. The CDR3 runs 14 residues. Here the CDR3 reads CASSELALGDTQYF. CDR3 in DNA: TGTGCCAGCAGTGAGTTGGCCTTAGGGGATACGCAGTATTTT.

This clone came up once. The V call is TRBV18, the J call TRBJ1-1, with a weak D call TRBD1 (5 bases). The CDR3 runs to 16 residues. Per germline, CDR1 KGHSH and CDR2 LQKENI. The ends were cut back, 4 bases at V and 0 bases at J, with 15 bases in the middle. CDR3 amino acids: CASSRETGAMNTEAFF. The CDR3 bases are TGTGCCAGCTCACGAGAAACAGGAGCTATGAACACTGAAGCTTTCTTT.

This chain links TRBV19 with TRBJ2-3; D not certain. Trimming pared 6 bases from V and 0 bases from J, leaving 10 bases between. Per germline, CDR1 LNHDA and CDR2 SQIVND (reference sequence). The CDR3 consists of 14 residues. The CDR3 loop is CASSTGPSTDTQYF. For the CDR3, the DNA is TGTGCCAGTAGCACCGGCCCGAGCACAGATACGCAGTATTTT.

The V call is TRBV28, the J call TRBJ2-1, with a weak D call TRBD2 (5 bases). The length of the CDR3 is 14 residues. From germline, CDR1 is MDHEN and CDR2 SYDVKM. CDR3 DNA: TGTGCTGGGAGAGGATCTCGCGACTACAATGAGCAGTTCTTC. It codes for CAGRGSRDYNEQFF. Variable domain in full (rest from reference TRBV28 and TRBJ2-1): DVKVTQSSRYLVKRTGEKVFLECVQDMDHENMFWYRQDPGLGLRLIYFSYDVKMKEKGDIPEGYSVSREKKERFSLILESASTNQTSMYLCAGRGSRDYNEQFFGPGTRLTVL.

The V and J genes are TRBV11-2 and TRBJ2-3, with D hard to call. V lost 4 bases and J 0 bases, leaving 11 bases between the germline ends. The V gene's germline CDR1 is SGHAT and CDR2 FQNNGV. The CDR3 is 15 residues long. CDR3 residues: CASSWAGTSTDTQYF. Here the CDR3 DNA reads TGTGCCAGCAGCTGGGCAGGCACTAGCACAGATACGCAGTATTTT.

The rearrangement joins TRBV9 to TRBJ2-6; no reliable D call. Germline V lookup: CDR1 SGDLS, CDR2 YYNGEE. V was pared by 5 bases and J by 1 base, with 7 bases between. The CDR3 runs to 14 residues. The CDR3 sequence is CASSGLSGANVLTF. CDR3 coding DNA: TGTGCCAGCAGTGGGCTTTCTGGGGCCAACGTCCTGACTTTC.

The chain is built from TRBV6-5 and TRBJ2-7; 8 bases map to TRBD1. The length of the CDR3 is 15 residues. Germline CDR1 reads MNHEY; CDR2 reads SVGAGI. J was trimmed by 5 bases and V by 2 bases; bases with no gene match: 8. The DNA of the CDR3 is TGTGCCAGCAGTTACACTCCGGACAGGGTGGACGAGCAGTACTTC. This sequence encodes CASSYTPDRVDEQYF.

For the CDR3, the DNA is TGTGCCAGCAGCCCATTGGAGGGACTAGCGGTCACAGATACGCAGTATTTT. Translating it yields CASSPLEGLAVTDTQYF. The chain combines TRBV11-2 with TRBJ2-3; 11 bases fit TRBD2. CDR1 and CDR2 from the germline V gene are SGHAT and FQNNGV. J gave up 2 bases and V 5 bases, and 9 bases lay outside the gene matches. The CDR3 covers 17 residues.

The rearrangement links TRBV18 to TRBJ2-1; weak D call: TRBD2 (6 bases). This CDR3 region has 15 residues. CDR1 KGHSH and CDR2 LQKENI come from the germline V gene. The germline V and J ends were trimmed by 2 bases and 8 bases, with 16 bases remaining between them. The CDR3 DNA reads TGTGCCAGCTCACCAGTTGGAGGGCCGAGCGATGAGCAGTTCTTC. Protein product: CASSPVGGPSDEQFF.

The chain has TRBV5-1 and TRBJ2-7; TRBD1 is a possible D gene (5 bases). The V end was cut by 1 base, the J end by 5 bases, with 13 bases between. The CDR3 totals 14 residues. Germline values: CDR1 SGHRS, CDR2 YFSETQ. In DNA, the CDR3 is TGCGCCAGCAGCTTGAGCAGGGCTGGAGACGAGCAGTACTTC. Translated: CASSLSRAGDEQYF. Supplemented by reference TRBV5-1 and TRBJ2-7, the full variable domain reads KAGVTQTPRYLIKTRGQQVTLSCSPISGHRSVSWYQQTPGQGLQFLFEYFSETQRNKGNFPGRFSGRQFSNSRSEMNVSTLELGDSALYLCASSLSRAGDEQYFGPGTRLTVT.

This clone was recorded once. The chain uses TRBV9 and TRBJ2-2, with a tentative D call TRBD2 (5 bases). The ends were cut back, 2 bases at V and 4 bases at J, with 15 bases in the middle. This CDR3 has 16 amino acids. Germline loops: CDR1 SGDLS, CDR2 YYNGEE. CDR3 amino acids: CASSVWGEDFTGELFF. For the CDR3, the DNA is TGTGCCAGCAGCGTCTGGGGAGAGGATTTCACCGGGGAGCTGTTTTTT.

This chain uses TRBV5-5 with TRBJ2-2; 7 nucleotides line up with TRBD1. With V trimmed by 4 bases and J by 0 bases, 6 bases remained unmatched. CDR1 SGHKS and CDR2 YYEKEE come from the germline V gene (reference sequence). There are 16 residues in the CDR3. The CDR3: CASSPWDRANTGELFF. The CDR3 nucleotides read TGTGCCAGCAGCCCCTGGGACAGAGCGAACACCGGGGAGCTGTTTTTT. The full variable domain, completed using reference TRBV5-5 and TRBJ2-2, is DAGVTQSPTHLIKTRGQQVTLRCSPISGHKSVSWYQQVLGQGPQFIFQYYEKEERGRGNFPDRFSARQFPNYSSELNVNALLLGDSALYLCASSPWDRANTGELFFGEGSRLTVL.

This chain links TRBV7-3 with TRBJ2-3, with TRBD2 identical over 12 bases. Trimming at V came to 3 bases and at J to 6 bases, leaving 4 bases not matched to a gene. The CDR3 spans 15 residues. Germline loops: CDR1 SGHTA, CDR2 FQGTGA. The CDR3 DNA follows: TGTGCCAGCAGCTTTCTAGCGGGGGGGATGGATACGCAGTATTTT. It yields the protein CASSFLAGGMDTQYF.

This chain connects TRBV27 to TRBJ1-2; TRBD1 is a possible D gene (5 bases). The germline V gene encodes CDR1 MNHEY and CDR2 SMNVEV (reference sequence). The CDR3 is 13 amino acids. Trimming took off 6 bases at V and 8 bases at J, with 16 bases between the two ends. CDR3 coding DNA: TGTGCCAGCAGCTGGTCGACAGACACGGGCTACACCTTC. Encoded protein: CASSWSTDTGYTF.

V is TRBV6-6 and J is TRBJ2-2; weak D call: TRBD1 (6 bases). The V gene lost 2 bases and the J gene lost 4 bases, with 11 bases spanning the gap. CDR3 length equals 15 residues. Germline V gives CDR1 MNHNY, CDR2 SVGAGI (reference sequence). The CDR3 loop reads CASSYNRAGTGELFF. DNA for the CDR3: TGTGCCAGCAGTTACAACAGGGCAGGCACCGGGGAGCTGTTTTTT.

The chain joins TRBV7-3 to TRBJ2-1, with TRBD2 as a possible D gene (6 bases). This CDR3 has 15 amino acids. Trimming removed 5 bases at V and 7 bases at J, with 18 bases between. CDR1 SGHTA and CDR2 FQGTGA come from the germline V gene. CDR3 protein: CASSIRSGDKNEQFF. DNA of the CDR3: TGTGCCAGCAGCATCCGCTCGGGGGATAAGAATGAGCAGTTCTTC.

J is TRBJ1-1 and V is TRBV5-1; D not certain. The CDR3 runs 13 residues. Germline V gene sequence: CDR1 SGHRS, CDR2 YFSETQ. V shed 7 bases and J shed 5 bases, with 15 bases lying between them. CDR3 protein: CASARELGTEAFF. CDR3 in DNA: TGCGCCAGCGCTCGAGAGCTAGGAACTGAAGCTTTCTTT.

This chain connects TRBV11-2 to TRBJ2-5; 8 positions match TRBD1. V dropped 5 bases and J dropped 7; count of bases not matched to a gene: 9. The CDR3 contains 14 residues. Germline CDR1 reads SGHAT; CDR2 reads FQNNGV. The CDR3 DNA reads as TGTGCCAGCAGCCAGCGGACAGGGAGAGCGACCCAGTACTTC. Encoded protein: CASSQRTGRATQYF.

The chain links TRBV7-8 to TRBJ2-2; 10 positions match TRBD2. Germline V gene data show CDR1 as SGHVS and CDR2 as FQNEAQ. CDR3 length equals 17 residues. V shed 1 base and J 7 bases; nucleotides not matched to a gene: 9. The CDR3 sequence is CASSLVRLAGVGGELFF. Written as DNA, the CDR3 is TGTGCCAGCAGCTTAGTGCGCCTAGCGGGAGTCGGCGGGGAGCTGTTTTTT.

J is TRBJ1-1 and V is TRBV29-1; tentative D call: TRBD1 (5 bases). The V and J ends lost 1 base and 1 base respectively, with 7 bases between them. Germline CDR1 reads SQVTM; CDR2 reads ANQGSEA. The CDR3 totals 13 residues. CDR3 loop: CSVEGGGNTEAFF. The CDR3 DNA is TGCAGCGTTGAAGGGGGGGGGAACACTGAAGCTTTCTTT. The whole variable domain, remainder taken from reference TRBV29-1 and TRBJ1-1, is SAVISQKPSRDICQRGTSLTIQCQVDSQVTMMFWYRQQPGQSLTLIATANQGSEATYESGFVIDKFPISRPNLTFSTLTVSNMSPEDSSIYLCSVEGGGNTEAFFGQGTRLTVV.

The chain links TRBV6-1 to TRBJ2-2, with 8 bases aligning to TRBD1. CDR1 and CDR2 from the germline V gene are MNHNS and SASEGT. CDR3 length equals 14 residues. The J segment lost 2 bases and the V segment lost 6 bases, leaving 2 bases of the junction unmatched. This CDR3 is CASRGQVNTGELFF. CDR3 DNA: TGTGCCAGCAGGGGACAGGTTAACACCGGGGAGCTGTTTTTT.

CDR3 coding DNA: TGTGCCAGCAGAACCCAAATCGAGCAGTACTTC. Translated: CASRTQIEQYF. This rearrangement joins TRBV28 to TRBJ2-7; D remains ambiguous. The germline V gene encodes CDR1 MDHEN and CDR2 SYDVKM. The CDR3 runs to 11 residues. V shed 6 bases and J shed 6 bases, with 9 bases lying between them.

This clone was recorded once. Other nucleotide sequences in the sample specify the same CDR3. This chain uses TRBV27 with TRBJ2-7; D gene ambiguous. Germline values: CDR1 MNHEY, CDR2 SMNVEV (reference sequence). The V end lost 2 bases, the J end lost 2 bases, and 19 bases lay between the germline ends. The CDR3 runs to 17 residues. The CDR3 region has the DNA TGTGCCAGCAGTTTAAGCGCCCGTGGGTTCTTACCCTACGAGCAGTACTTC. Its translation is CASSLSARGFLPYEQYF.